This T cell receptor beta chain was found in a study of PD-L1 blockade in urothelial cancer. On the study more broadly: Blood analysis was done at 3 weeks (second dose) and 6 weeks after treatment began. Blood yielded a median of 141,255 T cells per sample.

The CDR3 spans 15 residues. Germline V gene sequence: CDR1 ENHRY, CDR2 SYGVKD. Trimming removed 5 bases from V and 6 bases from J; junction bases left unmatched: 7. This table comes from immunoSEQ multiplex PCR, and its TCRdb copy is limited to in-frame clones, with some not included. This sample yields about 21,000 clones, of which nearly 90% are seen a single time; roughly 16% belongs to the top ten. J is TRBJ2-3 and V is TRBV10-3, with 11 bases lining up with TRBD2. The TCR sequence derives from a woman between 55 and 75 years old with urothelial cancer. The sequencing used PBMCs, collected around atezolizumab (anti-PD-L1) treatment. CDR3 loop: CAISLNSGRVDTQYF. DNA for the CDR3: TGTGCCATCAGTCTCAATAGCGGGAGGGTCGATACGCAGTATTTT.